The 2 T cell receptor beta chains presented below share a single source sample, sequenced in a study of OX40 agonist ivuxolimab in advanced cancers. Repertoires were generated with immunoSEQ multiplex PCR, while TCRdb's copy carries only in-frame clones and drops some. This sample has around 81,000 clones; about 80% occur once, and the top ten carry 6.6%. The sample consisted of CD4+ or CD8+ T cells sorted from blood, taken in a trial of the OX40 agonist ivuxolimab. The source of these receptors is an adult with an advanced solid tumor such as melanoma, head and neck, liver or kidney cancer.

The rearrangement links TRBV5-1 to TRBJ2-5; 9 nucleotides line up with TRBD1. Trimming at V came to 4 bases and at J to 0 bases, leaving 7 bases not matched to a gene. The CDR3 has 16 residues. Germline CDR1 SGHRS, CDR2 YFSETQ. The CDR3 nucleotides are TGCGCCAGCAGCGCAACAGGGGGCTTGTACCAAGAGACCCAGTACTTC. It encodes CASSATGGLYQETQYF. The variable domain in full, with the rest retrieved from reference TRBV5-1 and TRBJ2-5, is KAGVTQTPRYLIKTRGQQVTLSCSPISGHRSVSWYQQTPGQGLQFLFEYFSETQRNKGNFPGRFSGRQFSNSRSEMNVSTLELGDSALYLCASSATGGLYQETQYFGPGTRLLVL.

This chain uses TRBV19 with TRBJ2-5; TRBD2 agrees at 10 bases. The end of the DNA is better explained by TRBJ2-7, so the J call may be wrong. The germline V gene has CDR1 LNHDA and CDR2 SQIVND (reference sequence). This CDR3 has 16 amino acids. CDR3 sequence (DNA): TGTGCCAGTAGTATGGGGCTAGCGGGAGCTCCCTACGAGCAGTACTTC. Translation: CASSMGLAGAPYEQYF.